The 30 T cell receptor beta chains below all came from one sample that was sequenced in a study of shared clonotypes between healthy human individuals. The repertoire was sequenced with immunoSEQ multiplex PCR; TCRdb's copy has only in-frame clones and lacks some. The sample holds roughly 2.6 million clones, 85% to 95% seen once. Source material: naive CD4+ T cells sorted from blood. Indicated subset: CD45RA+ positively selected. These receptors came from a man younger than 30 in good health.

J is TRBJ1-5 and V is TRBV20-1; a possible D gene is TRBD1 (5 bases). With 1 base removed from V and 10 bases from J, the gap between germline ends came to 5 bases. The CDR3 totals 10 residues. Germline-derived CDR1 and CDR2 are DFQATT and SNEGSKA (reference sequence). The CDR3 region has the DNA TGCAGTGCTAGAGGGGACCCCCAGCATTTT. Its translation: CSARGDPQHF.

The chain joins TRBV5-6 to TRBJ2-7, with 9 positions matching TRBD2. This CDR3 is built from 17 residues. The V gene's germline CDR1 is SGHDT and CDR2 YYEEEE. V lost 3 bases, J lost 4 bases, and 14 bases stayed unmatched. The CDR3 reads CASSWTYSGSPLYEQYF. The CDR3 DNA follows: TGTGCCAGCAGCTGGACCTATAGCGGGAGCCCTCTTTACGAGCAGTACTTC.

The chain joins TRBV19 to TRBJ2-1; 7 bases map to TRBD2. The germline V gene has CDR1 LNHDA and CDR2 SQIVND (reference sequence). V lost 7 bases, J lost 2 bases, and 14 bases stayed unmatched. The CDR3 totals 17 residues. This CDR3 is CASTRSVSSGAYNEQFF. As DNA, the CDR3 is TGTGCCAGTACGAGGTCGGTTTCTAGCGGCGCCTACAATGAGCAGTTCTTC.

J is TRBJ2-7 and V is TRBV19; D is undetermined. V was trimmed by 6 bases and J by 5 bases, leaving 11 bases between them. Germline V gene data show CDR1 as LNHDA and CDR2 as SQIVND (reference sequence). This CDR3 is built from 12 residues. CDR3 sequence (DNA): TGTGCCAGTAGCGAGAGGAGCAACGAGCAGTACTTC. It translates to CASSERSNEQYF. Variable domain in full (rest from reference TRBV19 and TRBJ2-7): DGGITQSPKYLFRKEGQNVTLSCEQNLNHDAMYWYRQDPGQGLRLIYYSQIVNDFQKGDIAEGYSVSREKKESFPLTVTSAQKNPTAFYLCASSERSNEQYFGPGTRLTVT.

This sequence joins TRBV19 and TRBJ2-7; 10 positions match TRBD2. Trimming took 10 bases from V and 7 from J; bases not matched to a gene: 10. CDR3 length equals 13 residues. CDR1 and CDR2 from the germline V gene are LNHDA and SQIVND (reference sequence). CDR3 in DNA: TGTGCCACCAGACTAGCGGGTCTACGAGAGCAGTACTTC. Residues: CATRLAGLREQYF. The entire variable domain, with the rest obtained from reference TRBV19 and TRBJ2-7, is as follows: DGGITQSPKYLFRKEGQNVTLSCEQNLNHDAMYWYRQDPGQGLRLIYYSQIVNDFQKGDIAEGYSVSREKKESFPLTVTSAQKNPTAFYLCATRLAGLREQYFGPGTRLTVT.

This clone was counted once. The rearrangement uses TRBV5-1 and TRBJ1-1; D ambiguous. Germline V CDR1 and CDR2: SGHRS, YFSETQ. The CDR3 contains 15 residues. V dropped 7 bases and J dropped 1 base, with 17 bases sitting between them. This chain's CDR3 is CASRPMSQGNTEAFF. The CDR3 DNA reads as TGCGCCAGCCGCCCCATGAGCCAAGGGAACACTGAAGCTTTCTTT.

This chain links TRBV10-3 with TRBJ2-3, with D perhaps TRBD1 or TRBD2 (8 bases each). V lost 6 bases and J lost 3, with 25 bases in between. The CDR3 extends over 18 amino acids. Germline V gene sequence: CDR1 ENHRY, CDR2 SYGVKD. CDR3 region: CAIRRQGLTGGLTDTQYF. The DNA for the CDR3 is TGTGCCATCAGACGACAGGGGTTAACGGGGGGGCTAACAGATACGCAGTATTTT.

The chain couples TRBV5-4 to TRBJ2-3; 14 positions match TRBD2. The CDR3 runs 19 residues. CDR1 SGHNT and CDR2 YYREEE come from the germline V gene (reference sequence). V lost 3 bases and J lost 7; bases outside the gene matches: 16. This CDR3 is CASSWTSRQGLAGVNTQYF. The CDR3 DNA follows: TGTGCCAGCAGCTGGACCTCACGACAGGGACTAGCGGGAGTTAATACGCAGTATTTT.

The chain has TRBV19 and TRBJ1-2; 7 positions agree with TRBD1. Germline lookup yields CDR1 LNHDA and CDR2 SQIVND (reference sequence). After removal of 6 bases from V and 3 bases from J, the junction contained 13 bases not matched to a gene. There are 16 residues in the CDR3. CDR3 sequence reads: CASSPAGTDAYYGYTF. CDR3 in DNA: TGTGCCAGTAGCCCCGCCGGGACAGACGCTTACTATGGCTACACCTTC.

The sample holds a few counts of this clone. The rearrangement uses TRBV20-1 and TRBJ1-1, with 7 nucleotides matching TRBD1. The CDR3 contains 11 residues. The germline CDR1 and CDR2 sequences are DFQATT and SNEGSKA (reference sequence). J gave up 10 bases and V 2 bases, and 4 bases lay outside the gene matches. CDR3: CSARRAGGAFF. DNA of the CDR3: TGCAGTGCTAGAAGGGCAGGGGGAGCTTTCTTT.

This clone came up once. The gene calls are TRBV18 and TRBJ2-7; possible D gene TRBD1, 6 bases. CDR1 and CDR2 (germline): KGHSH, LQKENI. This CDR3 spans 16 amino acids. Trimming removed 4 bases at V and 2 bases at J, with 18 bases between. DNA of the CDR3: TGTGCCAGCTCACGGAGAAGGGGGAATGATCCCTACGAGCAGTACTTC. Its translation is CASSRRRGNDPYEQYF.

A word on this clone: A read error may account for a junction end that differs from germline. This chain links TRBV18 with TRBJ1-1; D is undetermined. The germline V gene encodes CDR1 KGHSH and CDR2 LQKENI. The CDR3 consists of 16 residues. CDR3 in amino acids: CASSPSSQVGNAEAFF. The CDR3, as DNA: TGTGCCAGCTCACCATCTTCGCAGGTTGGGAACGCTGAAGCTTTCTTT.

The CDR3 bases are TGTGCCGCGAACAAGGACAGAAATCAGCCCCAGCATTTT. Its protein is CAANKDRNQPQHF. The J gene is TRBJ1-5, the V gene TRBV19, with a possible D match to TRBD1 (6 bases). Per germline, CDR1 LNHDA and CDR2 SQIVND (reference sequence). This CDR3 has 13 residues. Trimming stripped 11 bases from V and 4 bases from J, with 15 bases between.

V gene TRBV27 combines with J gene TRBJ1-2; D remains ambiguous. The CDR3 runs 13 residues. Germline lookup yields CDR1 MNHEY and CDR2 SMNVEV (reference sequence). Trimming shortened V by 8 bases and J by 8 bases, and 18 bases separated the two germline ends. The CDR3 loop is CASGTVEQSGYTF. For the CDR3, the DNA is TGTGCCAGCGGAACGGTAGAACAAAGCGGCTACACCTTC.

This clone was seen just once. The chain has TRBV10-3 and TRBJ2-1; 7 bases are shared with TRBD2. V was clipped by 0 bases and J by 6 bases; unmatched bases: 11. This CDR3 has 17 amino acids. Looked up from germline, CDR1 is ENHRY and CDR2 is SYGVKD. CDR3 DNA sequence: TGTGCCATCAGTGAGTCGACTCTTTCGGGGGGACCCAATGAGCAGTTCTTC. The encoded protein is CAISESTLSGGPNEQFF.

The gene calls are TRBV7-3 and TRBJ1-6; tentative D call: TRBD1 (6 bases). The germline CDR1 and CDR2 sequences are SGHTA and FQGTGA. The CDR3 spans 15 residues. V lost 1 base to trimming and J lost 8 bases, with 12 bases between them. CDR3 amino acids: CASSLNQGIDSPLHF. The CDR3 nucleotides are TGTGCCAGCAGCTTAAACCAGGGGATTGATTCACCCCTCCACTTT.

In its sample, this clone was seen once. V gene TRBV7-6 combines with J gene TRBJ2-3, with 7 bases that match TRBD2. Per the germline V gene, CDR1 is SGHVS and CDR2 is FNYEAQ. V lost 1 base, J lost 0 bases, and 4 bases stayed unmatched. CDR3 length: 16 amino acids. CDR3 region: CASSLGLARSTDTQYF. The CDR3 coding sequence is TGTGCCAGCAGCTTAGGACTAGCAAGGAGCACAGATACGCAGTATTTT.

This chain uses TRBV11-2 with TRBJ2-3, with D hard to call. The germline V gene has CDR1 SGHAT and CDR2 FQNNGV. The CDR3 is 15 amino acids. V was trimmed by 4 bases and J by 2 bases, leaving 13 bases between them. The DNA for the CDR3 is TGTGCCAGCAGCTCCGCAGCGAAACCCACAGATACGCAGTATTTT. Translating it yields CASSSAAKPTDTQYF.

This chain joins TRBV18 and TRBJ1-5, with D perhaps matching TRBD1 (5 bases). Germline-derived CDR1 and CDR2 are KGHSH and LQKENI. CDR3 size: 17 residues. V was trimmed by 4 bases and J by 4 bases, leaving 20 bases between them. The CDR3 reads CASSRNDGGVRNQPQHF. The DNA of the CDR3 is TGTGCCAGCTCACGAAATGATGGAGGGGTACGGAATCAGCCCCAGCATTTT.

The rearrangement uses TRBV5-1 and TRBJ2-7, with 10 bases aligning to TRBD2. Unmatched junction bases numbered 3, after V lost 0 bases and J lost 3 bases. Germline V gives CDR1 SGHRS, CDR2 YFSETQ. This CDR3 spans 15 amino acids. The CDR3 sequence is CASSLGASGGYEQYF. The CDR3 DNA reads TGCGCCAGCAGCTTGGGGGCTAGCGGGGGCTACGAGCAGTACTTC.

The chain carries TRBV6-1 and TRBJ2-3, with TRBD2 matching 7 bases. V dropped 1 base and J dropped 0; count of bases not matched to a gene: 7. Germline CDR1 reads MNHNS; CDR2 reads SASEGT. The CDR3 covers 17 residues. CDR3 coding DNA: TGTGCCAGCAGTGAAGAGGGGAGCGGGACTAGCACAGATACGCAGTATTTT. Translating it yields CASSEEGSGTSTDTQYF.

This clone came up once. The chain recombines TRBV7-3 with TRBJ2-3, with 8 bases lining up with TRBD2. V was pared by 3 bases and J by 1 base, with 24 bases of the junction left unmatched. The germline CDR1 and CDR2 sequences are SGHTA and FQGTGA. CDR3 length equals 22 residues. For the CDR3, the DNA is TGTGCCAGCAGCTTCCTACAACACCAACACGCGGGGGGCCGGGTGGGCACAGATACGCAGTATTTT. This translates into CASSFLQHQHAGGRVGTDTQYF.

This chain joins TRBV12-1 and TRBJ1-5; no DNA check was done on the table's D call, TRBD1. TRBV12-1 is given as a pseudogene. This CDR3 has 14 amino acids. CDR3: CPSFAGESNQPQHF. The CDR3, as DNA: TGTCCAAGCTTTGCAGGGGAGAGCAATCAGCCCCAGCATTTT.

The chain joins TRBV19 to TRBJ1-2; D not certain. CDR1 and CDR2 (germline): LNHDA, SQIVND (reference sequence). With 3 bases removed from V and 4 bases from J, the gap between germline ends came to 15 bases. The CDR3 consists of 15 residues. The CDR3 is CASSITGTPPYGYTF. CDR3 DNA: TGTGCCAGTAGTATCACCGGTACTCCCCCCTATGGCTACACCTTC.

This clone was recorded once. The chain links TRBV19 to TRBJ1-5; tentative D call: TRBD1 (5 bases). Trimming left V 1 base short and J 0 bases short, with 7 bases between. Germline lookup yields CDR1 LNHDA and CDR2 SQIVND (reference sequence). The CDR3 length is 15 residues. Here the CDR3 reads CASSIAGDSNQPQHF. Written as DNA, the CDR3 is TGTGCCAGTAGTATAGCGGGGGATAGCAATCAGCCCCAGCATTTT. Based on the CDR3 plus reference TRBV19 and TRBJ1-5, the full variable domain is DGGITQSPKYLFRKEGQNVTLSCEQNLNHDAMYWYRQDPGQGLRLIYYSQIVNDFQKGDIAEGYSVSREKKESFPLTVTSAQKNPTAFYLCASSIAGDSNQPQHFGDGTRLSIL.

The V and J genes are TRBV5-1 and TRBJ2-1; D gene uncertain. The CDR3 sequence is 16 residues long. Germline CDR1 SGHRS, CDR2 YFSETQ. Trimming pared 4 bases from V and 0 bases from J, leaving 14 bases between. CDR3 loop: CASSLGPQHSYNEQFF. The CDR3, as DNA: TGCGCCAGCAGCCTTGGACCGCAACACTCCTACAATGAGCAGTTCTTC.

A single count supports this clone. The chain employs TRBV5-1 and TRBJ2-1, with 10 nucleotides matching TRBD2. The germline gives CDR1 SGHRS, CDR2 YFSETQ. V dropped 1 base and J dropped 5; count of bases not matched to a gene: 9. This CDR3 region has 17 residues. The CDR3 here is CASSLLSGRAGDNEQFF. CDR3 sequence (DNA): TGCGCCAGCAGCTTGCTAAGCGGGAGGGCGGGGGACAATGAGCAGTTCTTC.

V gene TRBV4-1 combines with J gene TRBJ2-7, with 9 bases matching TRBD1. From germline, CDR1 is MGHRA and CDR2 YSYEKL. This CDR3 has 16 residues. With 1 base clipped from V and 3 bases from J, the junction kept 7 bases outside the gene matches. CDR3 DNA sequence: TGCGCCAGCAGCCAAGGGCACCGACAGGGGGTCTACGAGCAGTACTTC. Protein product: CASSQGHRQGVYEQYF.

V and J are TRBV30 and TRBJ1-4; D not certain. This CDR3 is built from 12 residues. Deletions cut 5 bases from V and 6 bases from J, with 10 bases between. Germline lookup yields CDR1 GTSNPN and CDR2 SVGIG (reference sequence). Here the CDR3 reads CAWGSDDEKLFF. CDR3 DNA: TGTGCCTGGGGATCGGACGATGAAAAACTGTTTTTT. Together with reference TRBV30 and TRBJ1-4, the CDR3 gives the full variable domain: SQTIHQWPATLVQPVGSPLSLECTVEGTSNPNLYWYRQAAGRGLQLLFYSVGIGQISSEVPQNLSASRPQDRQFILSSKKLLLSDSGFYLCAWGSDDEKLFFGSGTQLSVL.

The V and J genes are TRBV7-9 and TRBJ1-1; D gene ambiguous. The V and J ends lost 0 bases and 1 base respectively, with 15 bases between them. Germline lookup yields CDR1 SEHNR and CDR2 FQNEAQ (reference sequence). CDR3 length: 17 residues. CDR3 loop: CASSLAGLVARNTEAFF. The CDR3 coding sequence is TGTGCCAGCAGCTTAGCAGGGCTAGTCGCTCGGAACACTGAAGCTTTCTTT.